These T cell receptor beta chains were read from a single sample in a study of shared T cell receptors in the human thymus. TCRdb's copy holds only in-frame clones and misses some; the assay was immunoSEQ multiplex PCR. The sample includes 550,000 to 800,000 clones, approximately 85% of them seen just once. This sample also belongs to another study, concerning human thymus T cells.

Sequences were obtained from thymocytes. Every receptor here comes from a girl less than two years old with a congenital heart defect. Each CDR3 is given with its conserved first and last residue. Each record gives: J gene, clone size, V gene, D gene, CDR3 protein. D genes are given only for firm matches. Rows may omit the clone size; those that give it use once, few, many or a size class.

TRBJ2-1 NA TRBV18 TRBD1 CASSLVQGLYNEQFF
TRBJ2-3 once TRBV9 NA CASSVGLSNGDTQYF
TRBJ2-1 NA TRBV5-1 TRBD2 CASSLWTSEHNEQFF
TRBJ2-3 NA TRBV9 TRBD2 CASSVGGGGKTDTQYF
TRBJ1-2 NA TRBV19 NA CASRGGLSGYTF
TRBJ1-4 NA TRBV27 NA CASPVNEKLFF
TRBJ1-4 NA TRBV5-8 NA CASSLRGLNEKLFF
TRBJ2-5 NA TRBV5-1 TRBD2 CASSSGLARETQYF
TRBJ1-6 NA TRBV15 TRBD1 CATSRDGVERDRESPLHF
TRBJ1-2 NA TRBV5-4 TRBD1 CASSSLRDRGLPANYGYTF
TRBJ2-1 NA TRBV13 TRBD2 CASSPIAGGRNEQFF
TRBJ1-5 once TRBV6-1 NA CASIRGERGNQPQHF
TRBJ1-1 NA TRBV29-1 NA CSAGDTEAFF
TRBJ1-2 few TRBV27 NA CASKGDYGYTF
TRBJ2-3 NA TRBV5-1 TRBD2 CASGGGGTDTQYF
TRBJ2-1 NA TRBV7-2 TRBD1 CASSLSDTTGGAYNEQFF
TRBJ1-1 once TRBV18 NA CASSPIEGSAEAFF
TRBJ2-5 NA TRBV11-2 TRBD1 CASSLAGQGTETQYF
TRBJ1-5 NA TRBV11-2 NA CASSLGGSQPQHF
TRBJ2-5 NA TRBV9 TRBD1 CASSVAPNRGKETQYF
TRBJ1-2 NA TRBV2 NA CASSERAGGYTF
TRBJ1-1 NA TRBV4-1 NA CASSQDDSLRTEAFF
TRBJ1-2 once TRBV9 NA CASSVVPGGDGYTF
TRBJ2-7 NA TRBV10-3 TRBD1 CAISESRQGNTFNDEQYF
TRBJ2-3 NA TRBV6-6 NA CASSVRVADTQYF
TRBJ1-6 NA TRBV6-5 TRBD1 CASSTRDRGNSPLHF
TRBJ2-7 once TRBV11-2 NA CASSLQKVEQYF
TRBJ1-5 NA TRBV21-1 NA CASSKRSVGSNQPQHF
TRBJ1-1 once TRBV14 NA CASSRFSGGKTEAFF
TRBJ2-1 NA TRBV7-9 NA CASSFLDSYEQFF
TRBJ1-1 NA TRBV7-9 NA CASSPSTLNTEAFF
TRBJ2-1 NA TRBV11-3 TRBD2 CASSFRRGGINEQFF
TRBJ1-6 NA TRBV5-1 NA CASNKGHNSPLHF
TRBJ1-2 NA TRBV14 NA CASSRSRGYGYTF
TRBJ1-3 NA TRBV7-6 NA CASSPTGRGENWAGNTIYF
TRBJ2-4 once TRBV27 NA CASSPSTDSSPSKNIQYF
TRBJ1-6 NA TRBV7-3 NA CASSEKGGVGLSPLHF
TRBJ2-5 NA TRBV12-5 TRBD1 CASGSLLPGTGFGETQYF
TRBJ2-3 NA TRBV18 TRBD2 CASSPYLAGHTDTQYF
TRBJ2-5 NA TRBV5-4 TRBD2 CASSFRLAGMGETQYF
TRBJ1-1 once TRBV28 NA CASSWSHHHKPFSENTEAFF
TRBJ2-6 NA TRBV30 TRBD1 CACPTDRAGANVLTF
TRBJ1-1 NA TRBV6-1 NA CASSGGRLNPRMTNTEAFF